This entry lists 24 T cell receptor beta chains sequenced from one sample in a study of T cells expressing NK-cell markers. TCRdb re-called the 5' RACE reads and shows each CDR3 protein once, DNA omitted. The sample table includes roughly 170,000 distinct CDR3 sequences. The specimen was blood T cells: a sorted CD56 or NKG2C T cell subset, CD4+ or CD8+ T cells, or bulk PBMC T cells (not recorded which). The receptors come from a woman between 18 and 70 years old in good health.

The rearrangement links TRBV19 to TRBJ2-7; the TCRdb D gene call, TRBD1, has no DNA to confirm it. CDR3 length: 15 amino acids. Germline lookup yields CDR1 LNHDA and CDR2 SQIVND (reference sequence). The CDR3 loop is CASSQGTVTLGEQYF.

This chain uses TRBV29-1 with TRBJ1-1; the D call of TRBD1 rests on TCRdb alone, since no DNA is present to check it. This CDR3 region has 11 residues. Looked up from germline, CDR1 is SQVTM and CDR2 is ANQGSEA. CDR3 sequence: CSGTLNTEAFF.

This rearrangement joins TRBV5-1 to TRBJ1-1; TCRdb proposes TRBD1, but this gene call is untestable without DNA. Germline lookup yields CDR1 SGHRS and CDR2 YFSETQ. CDR3 length: 15 residues. CDR3: CASSPPTGLSTEAFF.

The chain employs TRBV7-9 and TRBJ2-3; TCRdb's assignment of TRBD1 cannot be checked, as there is no DNA. The germline V gene has CDR1 SEHNR and CDR2 FQNEAQ (reference sequence). The CDR3 extends over 14 amino acids. The CDR3 sequence: CASSLDRQGGTQYF.

The rearrangement links TRBV7-3 to TRBJ2-1; the TRBD2 assignment by TCRdb is unverifiable without DNA. This CDR3 is built from 14 residues. Germline loops: CDR1 SGHTA, CDR2 FQGTGA. CDR3: CASETSGGRNEQFF.

The chain has TRBV28 and TRBJ2-2; TCRdb lists TRBD2, though no DNA is available to test this call. The CDR3 loop spans 16 amino acids. Germline-derived CDR1 and CDR2 are MDHEN and SYDVKM. The CDR3 protein is CASSFFAGGNTGELFF.

The chain couples TRBV4-2 to TRBJ2-3; TCRdb lists TRBD1, though no DNA is available to test this call. This CDR3 contains 17 residues. Germline-derived CDR1 and CDR2 are LGHNA and YNFKEQ. The CDR3 reads CASSREAGASFTDTQYF.

J is TRBJ2-1 and V is TRBV10-3. Looked up from germline, CDR1 is ENHRY and CDR2 is SYGVKD. CDR3 length: 15 amino acids. Here the CDR3 reads CAISESIRNYNEQFF.

The J gene is TRBJ2-1, the V gene TRBV7-2; TCRdb picks TRBD2, but there is no DNA to check that call. CDR3 size: 16 residues. Per germline, CDR1 SGHTA and CDR2 FQGNSA. The CDR3 spells CASSTQPREGGNEQFF.

The chain carries TRBV5-5 and TRBJ2-5; the TCRdb call, TRBD1, lacks DNA for checking. The CDR3 is made up of 15 amino acids. From germline, CDR1 is SGHKS and CDR2 YYEKEE (reference sequence). CDR3 sequence reads: CASSLEGTPGETQYF.

The chain recombines TRBV19 with TRBJ1-3; checking the TCRdb D call of TRBD1 is not possible without DNA. CDR1 is LNHDA, CDR2 SQIVND, per germline (reference sequence). The CDR3 is 13 amino acids. CDR3 sequence reads: CASSGQIGNTIYF.

The rearrangement links TRBV29-1 to TRBJ1-2; with no DNA, the TCRdb D assignment of TRBD1 cannot be verified. Germline V gene data show CDR1 as SQVTM and CDR2 as ANQGSEA. The CDR3 extends over 11 amino acids. CDR3 residues: CSTKTGHGYTF.

The genes are TRBV3-1 and TRBJ2-7; TCRdb outputs TRBD2, but without DNA this stays unchecked. This CDR3 comprises 14 residues. Germline CDR1 reads LGHDT; CDR2 reads YNNKEL (reference sequence). The CDR3 loop reads CASSPLAGVGEQYF.

This chain joins TRBV18 and TRBJ2-1; no DNA is available, so the TRBD2 call from TCRdb remains unchecked. The CDR3 is 15 amino acids. CDR1 is KGHSH, CDR2 LQKENI, per germline. The CDR3 here is CASSVLAGGFNEQFF.

This chain connects TRBV4-2 to TRBJ2-1; TCRdb names TRBD2, which stays unverified in the absence of DNA. Germline V CDR1 and CDR2: LGHNA, YNFKEQ. This CDR3 spans 16 amino acids. CDR3 sequence reads: CASSQDVRGGQAEQFF.

The rearrangement links TRBV2 to TRBJ2-4; TCRdb designates TRBD2, a call that cannot be tested without DNA. Germline-derived CDR1 and CDR2 are SNHLY and FYNNEI. There are 15 residues in the CDR3. CDR3 region: CASRRTITHKNIQYF. The complete variable domain, with remaining parts taken from reference TRBV2 and TRBJ2-4, reads EPEVTQTPSHQVTQMGQEVILRCVPISNHLYFYWYRQILGQKVEFLVSFYNNEISEKSEIFDDQFSVERPDGSNFTLKIRSTKLEDSAMYFCASRRTITHKNIQYFGAGTRLSVL.

The chain has TRBV4-1 and TRBJ2-6. This CDR3 has 16 amino acids. CDR1 and CDR2 (germline): MGHRA, YSYEKL. The CDR3 here is CASSQDITSGANVLTF.

The rearrangement links TRBV12-3 or TRBV12-4 to TRBJ2-2; with no DNA, the TCRdb D assignment of TRBD2 cannot be verified. There are 14 residues in the CDR3. The CDR3 loop reads CASLKAGFPGELFF.

This chain joins TRBV11-3 and TRBJ2-3; TCRdb gives TRBD2 as the D gene, but with no DNA this cannot be confirmed. The V gene's germline CDR1 is SGHNT and CDR2 YENEEA. This CDR3 has 17 residues. This CDR3 reads CASSLGWFSGGTDTQYF.

V gene TRBV7-9 combines with J gene TRBJ2-2; no DNA is available, so the TRBD1 call from TCRdb remains unchecked. The CDR3 spans 15 residues. CDR1 is SEHNR and CDR2 is FQNEAQ in the germline V gene (reference sequence). The CDR3 spells CASSLRRGDTGELFF.

The chain couples TRBV10-3 to TRBJ1-1. The CDR3 runs 13 residues. Looked up from germline, CDR1 is ENHRY and CDR2 is SYGVKD. The CDR3 loop reads CATTTMGNTEAFF.

The rearrangement joins TRBV7-3 to TRBJ1-1. CDR1 SGHTA and CDR2 FQGTGA come from the germline V gene. CDR3 length: 13 amino acids. The CDR3: CASSLGIEGQAFF. The entire variable domain, with the rest obtained from reference TRBV7-3 and TRBJ1-1, is as follows: GAGVSQTPSNKVTEKGKYVELRCDPISGHTALYWYRQSLGQGPEFLIYFQGTGAADDSGLPNDRFFAVRPEGSVSTLKIQRTERGDSAVYLCASSLGIEGQAFFGQGTRLTVV.

V usage is TRBV5-1 and J usage is TRBJ1-1; TCRdb's D gene call, TRBD1, goes unchecked for lack of DNA. The CDR3 covers 16 residues. CDR1 is SGHRS, CDR2 YFSETQ, per germline. The CDR3 protein is CASSTGFGQGATEAFF.

The chain uses TRBV14 and TRBJ1-6. Germline CDR1 SGHDN, CDR2 FVKESK. The CDR3 loop spans 14 amino acids. The CDR3 here is CASSQRAYNSPLHF. Based on the CDR3 plus reference TRBV14 and TRBJ1-6, the full variable domain is EAGVTQFPSHSVIEKGQTVTLRCDPISGHDNLYWYRRVMGKEIKFLLHFVKESKQDESGMPNNRFLAERTGGTYSTLKVQPAELEDSGVYFCASSQRAYNSPLHFGNGTRLTVT.